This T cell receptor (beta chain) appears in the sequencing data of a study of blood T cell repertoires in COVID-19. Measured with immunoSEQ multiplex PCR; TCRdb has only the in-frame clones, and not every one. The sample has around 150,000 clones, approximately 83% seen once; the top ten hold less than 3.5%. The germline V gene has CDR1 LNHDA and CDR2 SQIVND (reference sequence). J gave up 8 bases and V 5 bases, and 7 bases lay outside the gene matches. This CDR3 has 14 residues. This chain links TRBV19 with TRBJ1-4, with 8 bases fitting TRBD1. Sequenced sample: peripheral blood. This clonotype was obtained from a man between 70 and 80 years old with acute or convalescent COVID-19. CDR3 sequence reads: CASSSTGGKEKLFF. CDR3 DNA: TGTGCCAGTAGTTCCACAGGGGGAAAGGAAAAACTGTTTTTT.